Listed below are T cell receptor beta chains from one sample, sequenced in a study of graft-versus-host responses after intestinal transplantation. The method was immunoSEQ multiplex PCR; TCRdb's version includes in-frame clones alone and lacks a portion of them. The profile shows 3,000 to 4,000 clones, approximately 74% of them singletons. The sample was ileum tissue, taken around 5 and 7 days after intestinal transplantation. Source of these receptors: a human patient who received an intestinal transplant, so some T cells may come from the graft donor. CDR3s include the opening cysteine and the closing phenylalanine or tryptophan. Fields, in order: D gene, V gene, clone size, J gene, CDR3 DNA, CDR3 protein. A D gene is named only where the DNA matches it firmly. Where a row states a size, it is once, few, many or the class of an expanded clone; other rows omit it.

TRBD2	TRBV10-2	once	TRBJ2-1	TGCGCCAGCAGTGTAACTAGCGGGGGATCCCCGTTCTTC	CASSVTSGGSPFF
NA	TRBV27	few	TRBJ2-5	TGTGCCAGCAGAAAAAGGCAGACAGGATCTCAAGAGACCCAGTACTTC	CASRKRQTGSQETQYF
NA	TRBV25-1	few	TRBJ2-5	TGTGCCAGCAGTGAAGAGACCCAGTACTTC	CASSEETQYF
NA	TRBV5-4	NA	TRBJ1-5	TGTGCCAGCAGCTGGGACAGCAATCAGCCCCAGCATTTT	CASSWDSNQPQHF
NA	TRBV6-5	NA	TRBJ2-3	TGTGCCAGCAGTTACCGGTCCACGGGAACAGATACGCAGTATTTT	CASSYRSTGTDTQYF
TRBD1	TRBV25-1	NA	TRBJ2-5	TGTGCCAGCGCGAGCAGGGGGCAGGGGCAAGAGACCCAGTACTTC	CASASRGQGQETQYF
NA	TRBV5-6	NA	TRBJ2-7	TGTGCCAGCAGCTTGTACTACGAGCAGTACTTC	CASSLYYEQYF
NA	TRBV18	NA	TRBJ1-1	TGTGCCAGCTCACCCGCCAGACCGAACACTGAAGCTTTCTTT	CASSPARPNTEAFF
NA	TRBV5-1	NA	TRBJ2-6	TGCGCCAGCAGCTTCATCTCTGGGGCCAACGTCCTGACTTTC	CASSFISGANVLTF
TRBD1	TRBV25-1	NA	TRBJ2-3	TGTGCCAGCAGTGAGAGACAGGGGGCGAGATTGACAGATACGCAGTATTTT	CASSERQGARLTDTQYF
TRBD1	TRBV6-5	once	TRBJ1-5	TGTGCCAGCAGTCGACAGGGGGTCGGCAATCAGCCCCAGCATTTT	CASSRQGVGNQPQHF
NA	TRBV25-1	NA	TRBJ1-3	TGTGCCAGCAGTGAACAGGGTGGAAACACCATATATTTT	CASSEQGGNTIYF
NA	TRBV5-5	NA	TRBJ2-3	TGTGCCAGCAGGACTAGTCTCGGCCCAGTACAGGAAAGCACAGATACGCAGTATTTT	CASRTSLGPVQESTDTQYF
NA	TRBV9	NA	TRBJ1-1	TGTGCCAGCAGCGTGCTACCCGAGGGTAGCACTGAAGCTTTCTTT	CASSVLPEGSTEAFF
TRBD1	TRBV10-2	NA	TRBJ1-5	TGCGCCAGCAGTGAGTCGCGGACAGGGAGTGGGAGCAATCAGCCCCAGCATTTT	CASSESRTGSGSNQPQHF
NA	TRBV2	few	TRBJ2-7	TGTGCCAGCAGTGAAACCCCCGGGACCGAACTTTACGAGCAGTACTTC	CASSETPGTELYEQYF
NA	TRBV5-1	NA	TRBJ2-7	TGCGCCAGCAGCTTGGACACCTACGAGCAGTACTTC	CASSLDTYEQYF
NA	TRBV25-1	NA	TRBJ2-7	TGTGCCAGCAGTGAGGACAGCTCCTACGAGCAGTACTTC	CASSEDSSYEQYF
TRBD1	TRBV6-1	once	TRBJ1-1	TGTGCCAGCAGTGAACGGGGGGACAGGGTTGAAGCTTTCTTT	CASSERGDRVEAFF
NA	TRBV25-1	NA	TRBJ2-7	TGTGTCAGCAGCCAGGGCTCCTACGAGCAGTACTTC	CVSSQGSYEQYF
TRBD2	TRBV19	NA	TRBJ2-5	TGTGCCAGTAGTATAGGACTAGCGGGAGTTGAAGAGACCCAGTACTTC	CASSIGLAGVEETQYF
NA	TRBV5-1	NA	TRBJ1-3	TGCGCCAGCAGCTTGGAACCCGGTTTCAGCCCTGGAAACACCATATATTTT	CASSLEPGFSPGNTIYF
TRBD1	TRBV30	NA	TRBJ2-7	TGTGCCTGGAGTAGGGGACAGACCTACGAGCAGTACTTC	CAWSRGQTYEQYF
NA	TRBV29-1	NA	TRBJ2-3	TGCAGCGTTGACAGGGGCACAGATACGCAGTATTTT	CSVDRGTDTQYF
TRBD1	TRBV25-1	NA	TRBJ2-7	TGTGCCAGCAGTGAATCCCGATCGACAGGGGTTCTCTCCTACGAGCAGTACTTC	CASSESRSTGVLSYEQYF
TRBD2	TRBV5-4	NA	TRBJ2-3	TGTGCCAGCAGCTTGACTAGCGGCACAGATACGCAGTATTTT	CASSLTSGTDTQYF
NA	TRBV5-6	NA	TRBJ2-5	TGTGCCAGCAGCTTGGCCATTGGATTTGGCCAAGAGACCCAGTACTTC	CASSLAIGFGQETQYF
TRBD2	TRBV6-6	NA	TRBJ2-3	TGTGCCAGCAGTCGGTCTAGCGGGGGGGGGACAGATACGCAGTATTTT	CASSRSSGGGTDTQYF
NA	TRBV9	NA	TRBJ2-7	TGTGCCAGCAGCGTAGGACTCTCCTACGAGCAGTACTTC	CASSVGLSYEQYF
TRBD1	TRBV25-1	NA	TRBJ2-5	TGTGCCAGCAGTGACAGGGGGCGAGAGACCCAGTACTTC	CASSDRGRETQYF
NA	TRBV11-3	once	TRBJ2-3	TGTGCCAGCAGCTTAGACCCGACTGGCAAGACGCAGTATTTT	CASSLDPTGKTQYF
NA	TRBV4-3	NA	TRBJ2-5	TGCGCCAGCAGCCAAGGTCTAGTAGAGACCCAGTACTTC	CASSQGLVETQYF
TRBD2	TRBV18	NA	TRBJ2-2	TGTGCCAGCTCACCGCGACCGGGACTAGCGGCCACCGGGGAGCTGTTTTTT	CASSPRPGLAATGELFF
TRBD1	TRBV27	NA	TRBJ2-3	TGTGCCAGCAGACTGACAGGGGGCACAGATACGCAGTATTTT	CASRLTGGTDTQYF
NA	TRBV5-1	NA	TRBJ2-1	TGCGCCAGCAGCTTGGGGCCGGGCAATGAGCAGTTCTTC	CASSLGPGNEQFF
NA	TRBV7-9	NA	TRBJ2-5	TGTGCCAGCAGCTTAGGCGGGAAAGAGACCCAGTACTTC	CASSLGGKETQYF
NA	TRBV25-1	NA	TRBJ1-4	TGTGCCAGCAGTGATGAAAAACTGTTTTTT	CASSDEKLFF
TRBD1	TRBV12-5	NA	TRBJ2-7	TGTGCTAGTGGTTTGCCTCCGGGACAGGGCCTATCCTACGAGCAGTACTTC	CASGLPPGQGLSYEQYF
NA	TRBV5-4	few	TRBJ2-6	TGTGCCAGCAGCTTGGGAGGCTCTGGGGCCAACGTCCTGACTTTC	CASSLGGSGANVLTF
TRBD2	TRBV5-6	NA	TRBJ2-7	TGTGCCAGCAGCTTGCCCCGGACTAGCGAGCAGTACTTC	CASSLPRTSEQYF
NA	TRBV27	once	TRBJ2-6	TGTGCCAGCACCAAACCGACAGGCTTTTATGGGGCCAACGTCCTGACTTTC	CASTKPTGFYGANVLTF
TRBD1	TRBV25-1	NA	TRBJ2-7	TGTGCCAGCAGTGAATCAGGGGGCTACGAGCAGTACTTC	CASSESGGYEQYF
TRBD2	TRBV4-1	NA	TRBJ2-1	TGCGCCAGCAGCCAAATTAGCGGGAGGGCCGAAGACAATGAGCAGTTCTTC	CASSQISGRAEDNEQFF
NA	TRBV10-3	NA	TRBJ1-1	TGTGCCATCAGTGAGTCGGGGGGGCGGAACACTGAAGCTTTCTTT	CAISESGGRNTEAFF
TRBD1	TRBV6-5	NA	TRBJ1-1	TGTGCCAGCAGTTACGGGACAGGGGCGAGGACTGAAGCTTTCTTT	CASSYGTGARTEAFF
NA	TRBV11-2	NA	TRBJ1-1	TGTGCCAGCAGCTTAGTTGCGATAGGGGCTGAAGCTTTCTTT	CASSLVAIGAEAFF
NA	TRBV29-1	NA	TRBJ1-1	TGCAGCGTAAACAACCGACAGACCACTGAAGCTTTCTTT	CSVNNRQTTEAFF
NA	TRBV30	NA	TRBJ2-3	TGTGCCTGGAATACGGGGGATACGCAGTATTTT	CAWNTGDTQYF
TRBD2	TRBV2	NA	TRBJ2-5	TGTGCCAGCAGTGATGGCGGGGGGCGGGAGACCCAGTACTTC	CASSDGGGRETQYF
TRBD2	TRBV10-3	NA	TRBJ2-3	TGTGCCATCAGTGAGCGGGGACTAGCGGAAGCCGATACGCAGTATTTT	CAISERGLAEADTQYF
TRBD2	TRBV4-1	few	TRBJ2-5	TGCGCCAGCAGCCTAACCTCTAGCGGGGGGGAGACCCAGTACTTC	CASSLTSSGGETQYF
TRBD2	TRBV5-1	NA	TRBJ2-2	TGCGCCAGCAGCTTACTAGCGGGAGACACCGGGGAGCTGTTTTTT	CASSLLAGDTGELFF
NA	TRBV9	NA	TRBJ2-3	TGTGCCAGCAGCGCAGAACAGGGCACAGATACGCAGTATTTT	CASSAEQGTDTQYF
NA	TRBV6-1	few	TRBJ1-2	TGTGCCAGCAGTGAAGGGGGTTATGGCTACACCTTC	CASSEGGYGYTF